These 25 T cell receptor beta chains were all obtained from the same sample, sequenced in a study of shared clonotypes between healthy human individuals (dated by TCRdb to the early 2020s). Libraries were constructed by the immunoSEQ multiplex PCR assay. This is the immuneACCESS table as TCRdb keeps it, with only in-frame sequences that have V and J called. A part of the clones is gone; compared with another copy, unresolved V genes explain less than half, and the rest is unexplained. The table for this sample lists hundreds of thousands of clones; about 74% of them were counted only once. The top ten constitute over 1.5% of the sample. Sequenced: memory CD4+ T cells sorted from blood. The sample's cell subset or site label, decoded: CD45RA-negative fraction. Receptor source: a woman in her 30s in good health.

The V and J genes are TRBV28 and TRBJ1-2, with D perhaps matching TRBD1 (6 bases). The CDR3 runs 15 residues. V gave up 5 bases and J gave up 0 bases, with 13 bases separating them. In germline, CDR1 is MDHEN, CDR2 SYDVKM. CDR3 protein: CASSPSQGANYGYTF. CDR3 DNA: TGTGCCAGCAGTCCATCACAGGGAGCTAACTATGGCTACACCTTC.

The rearrangement uses TRBV11-2 and TRBJ2-3, with TRBD1 identical over 10 bases. The J segment lost 1 base and the V segment lost 4 bases, leaving 2 bases of the junction unmatched. The CDR3 is made up of 15 amino acids. CDR1 and CDR2 (germline): SGHAT, FQNNGV. The CDR3 region is CASSSGTGGTDTQYF. Here the CDR3 DNA reads TGTGCCAGCAGCTCCGGGACAGGGGGCACAGATACGCAGTATTTT.

The chain is built from TRBV5-1 and TRBJ1-1; D perhaps matches TRBD1 (5 bases). Germline V gives CDR1 SGHRS, CDR2 YFSETQ. This CDR3 has 13 residues. Between the trimmed V and J ends, which lost 2 bases and 6 bases, there was a span of 11 bases. Written as DNA, the CDR3 is TGCGCCAGCAGCTTCGGGGGGTCAGCTGAAGCTTTCTTT. Protein sequence: CASSFGGSAEAFF.

V is TRBV11-2 and J is TRBJ1-1; no reliable D call. CDR1 and CDR2 from the germline V gene are SGHAT and FQNNGV. Trimming pared 6 bases from V and 1 base from J, leaving 9 bases between. There are 13 residues in the CDR3. CDR3 sequence (DNA): TGTGCCAGCAGTACCCAGCAGAACACTGAAGCTTTCTTT. It encodes CASSTQQNTEAFF.

This sequence joins TRBV2 and TRBJ2-4, with D uncertain. With 6 bases removed from V and 0 bases from J, the gap between germline ends came to 6 bases. The CDR3 length is 13 residues. Germline V gives CDR1 SNHLY, CDR2 FYNNEI. The CDR3 reads CASSSVAKNIQYF. Here the CDR3 DNA reads TGTGCCAGCAGCTCGGTAGCCAAAAACATTCAGTACTTC.

The chain uses TRBV13 and TRBJ2-7; TRBD2 agrees at 8 bases. Unmatched junction bases numbered 9, after V lost 5 bases and J lost 3 bases. The CDR3 is 15 residues long. Germline V lookup: CDR1 PRHDT, CDR2 FYEKMQ (reference sequence). CDR3 sequence: CASSKKAGGDYEQYF. The CDR3 nucleotides read TGTGCCAGCAGCAAAAAGGCCGGGGGGGACTACGAGCAGTACTTC.

The V and J genes are TRBV29-1 and TRBJ2-7; D unclear. The CDR3 loop spans 13 amino acids. Germline V CDR1 and CDR2: SQVTM, ANQGSEA. Trimming took off 4 bases at V and 5 bases at J, with 15 bases between the two ends. CDR3 protein: CSVAGQDADEQYF. The CDR3 DNA is TGCAGCGTTGCGGGTCAGGATGCGGACGAGCAGTACTTC.

The V call is TRBV15, the J call TRBJ2-1, with a tentative D call TRBD2 (6 bases). The V end lost 8 bases, the J end lost 2 bases, and 16 bases lay between the germline ends. Germline CDR1 reads LNHNV; CDR2 reads YYDKDF (reference sequence). This CDR3 has 15 residues. CDR3 protein: CATRVEGNPYNEQFF. For the CDR3, the DNA is TGTGCCACCCGCGTGGAGGGGAACCCCTACAATGAGCAGTTCTTC.

In its sample, this clone was seen once. V and J are TRBV27 and TRBJ2-3; TRBD2 might be the D (6 bases). Per the germline V gene, CDR1 is MNHEY and CDR2 is SMNVEV (reference sequence). With 6 bases removed from V and 0 bases from J, the gap between germline ends came to 25 bases. There are 19 residues in the CDR3. The CDR3 loop is CASRPTSRGLTISTDTQYF. DNA of the CDR3: TGTGCCAGCAGACCTACCTCTCGGGGACTCACGATTAGCACAGATACGCAGTATTTT.

This clone came up a few times. The V and J genes are TRBV11-2 and TRBJ2-7; TRBD2 matches 10 bases. Trimming removed 3 bases from V and 3 bases from J; junction bases left unmatched: 5. Germline V gives CDR1 SGHAT, CDR2 FQNNGV. This CDR3 is built from 15 residues. The chain's CDR3 is CASSLRTSGSYEQYF. CDR3 nucleotide sequence: TGTGCCAGCAGCTTGCGGACTAGCGGAAGCTACGAGCAGTACTTC.

The rearrangement links TRBV18 to TRBJ2-1; the D gene could be TRBD1 or TRBD2 (6 bases each). This CDR3 is 15 amino acids long. V lost 5 bases and J 5 bases, leaving 16 bases between the germline ends. CDR1 and CDR2 (germline): KGHSH, LQKENI. This chain's CDR3 is CASSGTPTGHNEQFF. DNA for the CDR3: TGTGCCAGCTCAGGGACTCCTACAGGGCACAATGAGCAGTTCTTC.

To note about this clone: Other nucleotide sequences in the sample specify the same CDR3. This chain links TRBV5-5 with TRBJ1-5, with D unclear. Germline V gene lookup returns CDR1 SGHKS and CDR2 YYEKEE (reference sequence). This CDR3 spans 14 amino acids. Trimming removed 0 bases from V and 4 bases from J, with 8 bases in between. The CDR3 protein is CASSLGEINQPQHF. CDR3 sequence (DNA): TGTGCCAGCAGCTTGGGGGAAATAAATCAGCCCCAGCATTTT.

This clone was detected a few times. CDR3 protein: CAISVQGARYEQYF. The DNA of the CDR3 is TGTGCCATCAGTGTACAGGGGGCCAGATACGAGCAGTACTTC. J is TRBJ2-7 and V is TRBV10-3; 9 positions match TRBD1. The CDR3 contains 14 residues. V lost 4 bases to trimming and J lost 4 bases; unmatched junction nucleotides: 5. Germline values: CDR1 ENHRY, CDR2 SYGVKD.

V is TRBV6-5 and J is TRBJ1-1, with 7 bases fitting TRBD1. Germline V gives CDR1 MNHEY, CDR2 SVGAGI. The V segment lost 0 bases and the J segment 3 bases; nucleotides outside the gene matches: 7. The CDR3 has 16 amino acids. CDR3 DNA: TGTGCCAGCAGTTACTCGAACTCACAGGGGCACACTGAAGCTTTCTTT. This gives the protein CASSYSNSQGHTEAFF.

The chain joins TRBV30 to TRBJ1-1, with unresolved D. Trimming took off 4 bases at V and 4 bases at J, with 7 bases between the two ends. Germline V CDR1 and CDR2: GTSNPN, SVGIG (reference sequence). The CDR3 loop spans 11 amino acids. The CDR3 sequence: CAWIHSTEAFF. CDR3 sequence (DNA): TGTGCCTGGATTCATAGCACTGAAGCTTTCTTT.

V gene TRBV5-1 combines with J gene TRBJ2-2, with D unclear. The germline V gene encodes CDR1 SGHRS and CDR2 YFSETQ. V lost 0 bases to trimming and J lost 2 bases, with 8 bases between them. The CDR3 totals 15 residues. The CDR3 is CASSLEGRNTGELFF. Written as DNA, the CDR3 is TGCGCCAGCAGCTTGGAGGGCAGAAACACCGGGGAGCTGTTTTTT.

The J gene is TRBJ1-2, the V gene TRBV19; weak D call: TRBD1 (6 bases). The CDR3 length is 15 residues. The ends were cut back, 6 bases at V and 3 bases at J, with 17 bases in the middle. Germline CDR1 reads LNHDA; CDR2 reads SQIVND (reference sequence). CDR3: CASRNSQGPHYGYTF. CDR3 bases: TGTGCCAGTAGAAACTCACAGGGACCCCACTATGGCTACACCTTC.

The rearrangement links TRBV28 to TRBJ1-5; 8 bases align to TRBD1. This CDR3 is 16 amino acids long. V lost 4 bases to trimming and J lost 1 base; unmatched junction nucleotides: 6. The V gene's germline CDR1 is MDHEN and CDR2 SYDVKM. CDR3 amino acids: CASSSEDRASNQPQHF. CDR3 nucleotide sequence: TGTGCCAGCAGTTCAGAGGACAGGGCGAGCAATCAGCCCCAGCATTTT.

A single count supports this clone. The chain has TRBV19 and TRBJ2-1; D is undetermined. From germline, CDR1 is LNHDA and CDR2 SQIVND (reference sequence). Trimming took 3 bases from V and 3 from J, leaving 12 bases between them. This CDR3 is built from 15 residues. CDR3 loop: CASSMETGRYNEQFF. CDR3 nucleotide sequence: TGTGCCAGTAGTATGGAGACGGGCCGCTACAATGAGCAGTTCTTC.

V is TRBV6-5 and J is TRBJ2-2, with D perhaps matching TRBD1 (7 bases). CDR3 length: 16 residues. V was pared by 3 bases and J by 5 bases, with 16 bases between. Germline CDR1 reads MNHEY; CDR2 reads SVGAGI. CDR3 protein: CASSYGGGLGTGELFF. The CDR3 nucleotides are TGTGCCAGCAGTTATGGAGGGGGCCTAGGAACCGGGGAGCTGTTTTTT.

There are a few counts of this clone. The V gene is TRBV6-1, the J gene TRBJ2-3; a possible D gene is TRBD1 (6 bases). The CDR3 has 15 amino acids. CDR1 and CDR2 (germline): MNHNS, SASEGT. V lost 2 bases, J lost 2 bases, and 11 bases lay in between. CDR3 residues: CASSEQGPLTDTQYF. DNA for the CDR3: TGTGCCAGCAGTGAACAGGGGCCCCTCACAGATACGCAGTATTTT.

This chain links TRBV11-2 with TRBJ1-2; unclear D gene. V lost 5 bases and J 6 bases, leaving 16 bases between the germline ends. This CDR3 is 14 amino acids long. Germline loops: CDR1 SGHAT, CDR2 FQNNGV. The CDR3 region is CASSLYRAVDGYTF. CDR3 sequence (DNA): TGTGCCAGCAGCCTGTATCGGGCTGTTGATGGCTACACCTTC. Based on the CDR3 plus reference TRBV11-2 and TRBJ1-2, the full variable domain is EAGVAQSPRYKIIEKRQSVAFWCNPISGHATLYWYQQILGQGPKLLIQFQNNGVVDDSQLPKDRFSAERLKGVDSTLKIQPAKLEDSAVYLCASSLYRAVDGYTFGSGTRLTVV.

Concerning this clone: Other DNA sequences in the sample encode the same CDR3. CDR3 sequence reads: CASSLSTSSYNEQFF. CDR3 in DNA: TGCGCCAGCAGCTTGTCAACTAGTTCCTACAATGAGCAGTTCTTC. The rearrangement joins TRBV5-1 to TRBJ2-1; TRBD2 might be the D (5 bases). Germline V gives CDR1 SGHRS, CDR2 YFSETQ. The CDR3 extends over 15 amino acids. The ends were cut back, 1 base at V and 1 base at J, with 9 bases in the middle.

The gene calls are TRBV5-1 and TRBJ1-1; no clear D. CDR1 and CDR2 (germline): SGHRS, YFSETQ. V was cut by 1 base and J by 3 bases, with 13 bases left in between. The CDR3 contains 15 residues. The CDR3, as DNA: TGCGCCAGCAGCTTGAAGGGAGGTTGGGACACTGAAGCTTTCTTT. It is translated as CASSLKGGWDTEAFF.

The chain is built from TRBV5-1 and TRBJ1-3; possible D gene TRBD1, 5 bases. Between the trimmed V and J ends, which lost 0 bases and 0 bases, there was a span of 7 bases. This CDR3 comprises 15 residues. Germline V gene data show CDR1 as SGHRS and CDR2 as YFSETQ. The CDR3 spells CASSLGDGSGNTIYF. The CDR3 DNA is TGCGCCAGCAGCTTGGGGGACGGCTCTGGAAACACCATATATTTT. Using reference TRBV5-1 and TRBJ1-3 for the parts outside the CDR3, the full variable domain is KAGVTQTPRYLIKTRGQQVTLSCSPISGHRSVSWYQQTPGQGLQFLFEYFSETQRNKGNFPGRFSGRQFSNSRSEMNVSTLELGDSALYLCASSLGDGSGNTIYFGEGSWLTVV.